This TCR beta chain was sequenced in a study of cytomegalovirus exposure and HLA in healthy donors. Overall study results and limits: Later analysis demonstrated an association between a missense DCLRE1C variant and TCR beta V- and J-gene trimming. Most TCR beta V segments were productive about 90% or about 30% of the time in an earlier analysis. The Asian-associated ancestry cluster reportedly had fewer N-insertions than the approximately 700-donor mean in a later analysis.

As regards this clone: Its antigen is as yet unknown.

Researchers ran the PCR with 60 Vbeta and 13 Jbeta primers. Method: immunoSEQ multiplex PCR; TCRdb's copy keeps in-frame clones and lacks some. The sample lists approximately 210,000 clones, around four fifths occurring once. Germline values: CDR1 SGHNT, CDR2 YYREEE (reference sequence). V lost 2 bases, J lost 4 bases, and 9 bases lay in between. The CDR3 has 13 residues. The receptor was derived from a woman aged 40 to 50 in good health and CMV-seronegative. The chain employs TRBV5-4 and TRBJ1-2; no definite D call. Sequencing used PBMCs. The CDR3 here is CASSFDTLYGYTF. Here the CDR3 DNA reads TGTGCCAGCAGCTTCGACACCCTCTATGGCTACACCTTC.